The entry below describes one T cell receptor (beta chain). Its specificity is unknown. From germline, CDR1 is LNHDA and CDR2 SQIVND (reference sequence). The CDR3 runs 17 residues. V lost 4 bases, J lost 4 bases, and 22 bases lay in between. This entry comes from a study of PD-L1 blockade in urothelial cancer. Across the study: A median of about 130,000 T cells was found in the blood samples. General study findings and limits: By 3 weeks, tumor-associated blood clones had expanded more in durable-benefit patients.

The table came from immunoSEQ multiplex PCR; TCRdb's copy has only in-frame clones and leaves some out. In the table there are just over 50,000 clones, roughly 77% of which are singletons. Each patient presented with locally advanced or metastatic urothelial carcinoma. Anywhere from 1 to 8 samples came from each patient, spanning pretreatment and on-treatment. The receptor was derived from a man aged 70 or older with urothelial cancer. The sequencing here drew on PBMCs, taken around atezolizumab (anti-PD-L1) treatment. The V gene is TRBV19, the J gene TRBJ1-2; a possible D gene is TRBD1 (6 bases). CDR3 nucleotide sequence: TGTGCCAGTAGTAGTCCAACATCCCACAGGGTTGGCTATGGCTACACCTTC. Translated, it gives CASSSPTSHRVGYGYTF.